Below are 24 T cell receptor beta chains sequenced from a single sample in a study of T cells in Graves' hyperthyroidism and ophthalmopathy. TCR beta CDR3 regions were amplified from RNA transcripts. First-round RT-PCR of the TCR CDR3 relied on the HTBI primer set. TCRdb fed the multiplex PCR reads into MiXCR, producing one record per CDR3 protein. The table includes around 580,000 distinct CDR3 sequences, 16% detected once. The sample was blood. Receptor source: a young woman with Graves' hyperthyroidism.

This clonotype was recorded a few times. The V call is TRBV4-3, the J call TRBJ2-7, with D possibly TRBD1 on 6 matching bases. This CDR3 is built from 14 residues. Germline V lookup: CDR1 LGHNA, CDR2 YSLEER. Trimming shortened V by 1 base and J by 5 bases, and 12 bases separated the two germline ends. CDR3 sequence: CASSQGSGDDEQYF. Written as DNA, the CDR3 is TGCGCCAGCAGCCAAGGATCAGGGGATGACGAGCAGTACTTC.

Many counts were recorded for this clonotype. V usage is TRBV18 and J usage is TRBJ2-7; D not certain. The germline V gene has CDR1 KGHSH and CDR2 LQKENI. There are 15 residues in the CDR3. V dropped 0 bases and J dropped 7 bases, with 16 bases sitting between them. DNA of the CDR3: TGTGCCAGCTCACCACCGTGCGTATCCCTGAAGGAGCAGTACTTC. Translation gives CASSPPCVSLKEQYF.

This clonotype was counted only a few times. This rearrangement joins TRBV20-1 to TRBJ1-5, with D hard to call. The CDR3 is 14 amino acids. Trimming pared 6 bases from V and 3 bases from J, leaving 15 bases between. Germline CDR1 is DFQATT and CDR2 is SNEGSKA (reference sequence). DNA of the CDR3: TGCAGTGCCATGACCGCCTCCTTCAATCAGCCCCAGCATTTT. This encodes CSAMTASFNQPQHF.

The chain combines TRBV29-1 with TRBJ2-3, with D unresolved. There are 14 residues in the CDR3. V lost 7 bases and J lost 0, with 14 bases in between. Germline values: CDR1 SQVTM, CDR2 ANQGSEA. The CDR3 DNA is TGCAGCGCCACTGGGATTTCTAGCACAGATACGCAGTATTTT. Its translation: CSATGISSTDTQYF.

This clonotype was counted many times. The chain is built from TRBV20-1 and TRBJ2-3; D may be TRBD1 (6 bases). Germline V gene data show CDR1 as DFQATT and CDR2 as SNEGSKA (reference sequence). V was shortened by 0 bases and J by 3 bases, with 13 bases between the two germline ends. This CDR3 is built from 15 residues. CDR3 sequence (DNA): TGCAGTGCTAGAGATGCACAGGGAGCAACAGATACGCAGTATTTT. Protein sequence: CSARDAQGATDTQYF.

At least ten counts were recorded for this clonotype. This rearrangement joins TRBV6-1 to TRBJ2-5; 11 bases align to TRBD2. CDR3 length: 16 amino acids. The V segment lost 2 bases and the J segment 4 bases; nucleotides outside the gene matches: 6. Germline V CDR1 and CDR2: MNHNS, SASEGT. The CDR3 sequence is CASSEQLAGERETQYF. The CDR3 region has the DNA TGTGCCAGCAGTGAACAACTAGCGGGAGAGAGAGAGACCCAGTACTTC.

Many counts were recorded for this clonotype. The chain uses TRBV2 and TRBJ2-5; D may be TRBD2 (5 bases). The germline gives CDR1 SNHLY, CDR2 FYNNEI. CDR3 size: 13 residues. Trimming took 3 bases from V and 5 from J, leaving 10 bases between them. In nucleotides, the CDR3 is TGTGCCAGCAGTGACGCTAGCTGGGAGACCCAGTACTTC. It yields the protein CASSDASWETQYF. Supplemented by reference TRBV2 and TRBJ2-5, the full variable domain reads EPEVTQTPSHQVTQMGQEVILRCVPISNHLYFYWYRQILGQKVEFLVSFYNNEISEKSEIFDDQFSVERPDGSNFTLKIRSTKLEDSAMYFCASSDASWETQYFGPGTRLLVL.

This clonotype was counted between two and nine times. The chain has TRBV19 and TRBJ1-2; D is unclear. The CDR3 spans 12 residues. The germline CDR1 and CDR2 sequences are LNHDA and SQIVND (reference sequence). V was trimmed by 5 bases and J by 4 bases, leaving 8 bases between them. CDR3 nucleotides: TGTGCCAGTAGTCGGAACCCCTATGGCTACACCTTC. This encodes CASSRNPYGYTF.

This clonotype was recorded many times. This sequence joins TRBV27 and TRBJ2-3, with D hard to call. Germline V gene lookup returns CDR1 MNHEY and CDR2 SMNVEV (reference sequence). Trimming pared 3 bases from V and 6 bases from J, leaving 7 bases between. CDR3 length: 12 amino acids. CDR3 sequence reads: CASSFLADTQYF. CDR3 coding DNA: TGTGCCAGCAGTTTCCTCGCGGATACGCAGTATTTT.

The J gene is TRBJ2-5, the V gene TRBV9; 7 nucleotides agree with TRBD1. Trimming at V came to 3 bases and at J to 5 bases, leaving 16 bases not matched to a gene. CDR3 size: 17 residues. Germline CDR1 and CDR2: SGDLS and YYNGEE. The CDR3 is CASSDFRGGPGRETQYF. In DNA form, the CDR3 reads TGTGCCAGCAGCGATTTTAGAGGGGGCCCAGGGCGTGAGACCCAGTACTTC.

In this sample, this clonotype turned up a few times. This chain joins TRBV9 and TRBJ1-2; 8 bases fit TRBD1. CDR1 is SGDLS and CDR2 is YYNGEE in the germline V gene. The CDR3 contains 14 residues. V lost 3 bases and J lost 6; bases outside the gene matches: 7. The CDR3 loop reads CASSASSTGDGYTF. The CDR3 region has the DNA TGTGCCAGCAGCGCAAGCTCGACAGGGGATGGCTACACCTTC.

V usage is TRBV24-1 and J usage is TRBJ2-5; 13 bases line up with TRBD2. The junction had 5 bases not matched to a gene; V was cut back by 3 bases and J by 2 bases. Germline CDR1 and CDR2: KGHDR and SFDVKD. This CDR3 has 17 residues. CDR3 sequence (DNA): TGTGCCACCAGTGATCCCAGGACTAGCGGGGGACAAGAGACCCAGTACTTC. Protein sequence: CATSDPRTSGGQETQYF.

This rearrangement joins TRBV3-1 to TRBJ1-2; D might be TRBD1 (5 bases). From germline, CDR1 is LGHDT and CDR2 YNNKEL (reference sequence). The CDR3 extends over 18 amino acids. Trimming removed 0 bases from V and 3 bases from J, with 20 bases in between. CDR3 nucleotide sequence: TGTGCCAGCAGCCAAGAAATCGAGGGGTACCGAAATTACTATGGCTACACCTTC. This encodes CASSQEIEGYRNYYGYTF.

This clonotype was observed at least ten times. This sequence joins TRBV7-3 and TRBJ2-7, with 8 positions matching TRBD1. CDR3 length equals 15 residues. Germline assignment: CDR1 SGHTA and CDR2 FQGTGA. Trimming at V came to 0 bases and at J to 5 bases, leaving 6 bases not matched to a gene. CDR3 nucleotide sequence: TGTGCCAGCAGCTTAACCGGGACAGGTTACCACGAGCAGTACTTC. This codes for CASSLTGTGYHEQYF.

The chain carries TRBV18 and TRBJ2-2, with 8 bases aligning to TRBD2. The V and J ends lost 8 bases and 1 base, in that order; junction bases with no gene match: 6. The CDR3 length is 15 residues. CDR1 and CDR2 from the germline V gene are KGHSH and LQKENI. CDR3 in DNA: TGTGCCAGCCGCCGGGAGGGGAGGAACACCGGGGAGCTGTTTTTT. Translating it yields CASRREGRNTGELFF.

The rearrangement joins TRBV20-1 to TRBJ2-3, with D unresolved. Trimming cost V 0 bases and J 5 bases, with 6 bases left between them. Per germline, CDR1 DFQATT and CDR2 SNEGSKA (reference sequence). The CDR3 totals 12 residues. The CDR3 DNA reads as TGCAGTGCTAGAGATCCTATAGATACGCAGTATTTT. Protein: CSARDPIDTQYF.

As regards this clonotype: It may be a read error: a sequence one base away is much more abundant. The CDR3, as DNA: TGCAGCGCCGGGGACAGCGGGGGATACAATGGGCAGTTCTTC. Amino acid sequence: CSAGDSGGYNGQFF. This chain links TRBV29-1 with TRBJ2-1, with D tentatively TRBD2 (8 bases). The CDR3 loop spans 14 amino acids. Germline-derived CDR1 and CDR2 are SQVTM and ANQGSEA.

This clonotype was picked up a small number of times. This chain connects TRBV11-2 to TRBJ2-3; D not resolved. Trimming took off 1 base at V and 2 bases at J, with 7 bases between the two ends. This CDR3 region has 14 residues. Germline V gene data show CDR1 as SGHAT and CDR2 as FQNNGV. CDR3 sequence reads: CASSLGIFTDTQYF. The CDR3 DNA follows: TGTGCCAGCAGCTTAGGAATATTCACAGATACGCAGTATTTT.

The chain has TRBV27 and TRBJ1-5; D remains unclear. Trimming cost V 2 bases and J 5 bases, with 13 bases left between them. Germline assignment: CDR1 MNHEY and CDR2 SMNVEV (reference sequence). This CDR3 contains 15 residues. DNA of the CDR3: TGTGCCAGCAGTTTAGCCGGAGGGAATTATCAGCCCCAGCATTTT. Translated: CASSLAGGNYQPQHF.

The chain joins TRBV7-3 to TRBJ2-5, with 8 bases aligning to TRBD2. The CDR3 spans 15 residues. Germline values: CDR1 SGHTA, CDR2 FQGTGA. With 1 base clipped from V and 2 bases from J, the junction kept 3 bases outside the gene matches. CDR3: CASSLSSGTQETQYF. The CDR3 region has the DNA TGTGCCAGCAGCTTAAGTAGCGGGACTCAAGAGACCCAGTACTTC.

The V call is TRBV20-1, the J call TRBJ2-7; 8 bases are a match to TRBD2. Germline V CDR1 and CDR2: DFQATT, SNEGSKA (reference sequence). The CDR3 consists of 14 residues. V shed 4 bases, J shed 1 base, and the junction held 6 bases outside the gene matches. The CDR3 DNA follows: TGCAGTGCTATCGAAACTAGCGGATCCTACGAGCAGTACTTC. Its protein product is CSAIETSGSYEQYF.

This clonotype was seen only a few times. The chain carries TRBV20-1 and TRBJ2-1; 12 bases align to TRBD2. The germline CDR1 and CDR2 sequences are DFQATT and SNEGSKA (reference sequence). The CDR3 loop spans 15 amino acids. V was clipped by 1 base and J by 7 bases; unmatched bases: 5. The CDR3 spells CSARALAGGWNEQFF. DNA for the CDR3: TGCAGTGCTAGAGCACTAGCGGGGGGATGGAATGAGCAGTTCTTC.

This clonotype was found many times. The J gene is TRBJ2-1, the V gene TRBV7-2; possible D gene TRBD2, 6 bases. The germline V and J ends were trimmed by 2 bases and 5 bases, with 10 bases remaining between them. The germline gives CDR1 SGHTA, CDR2 FQGNSA. The CDR3 sequence is 14 residues long. The CDR3 DNA follows: TGTGCCAGCAGCTTAAGGCTAGCGAACAATGAGCAGTTCTTC. Its protein product is CASSLRLANNEQFF. The full variable domain, rest sourced from reference TRBV7-2 and TRBJ2-1, is GAGVSQSPSNKVTEKGKDVELRCDPISGHTALYWYRQSLGQGLEFLIYFQGNSAPDKSGLPSDRFSAERTGGSVSTLTIQRTQQEDSAVYLCASSLRLANNEQFFGPGTRLTVL.

The chain joins TRBV5-1 to TRBJ2-7, with TRBD1 matching 9 bases. The junction had 15 bases not matched to a gene; V was cut back by 4 bases and J by 4 bases. CDR3 length: 17 amino acids. Looked up from germline, CDR1 is SGHRS and CDR2 is YFSETQ. The CDR3 nucleotides are TGCGCCAGCAGCCTTCGGATCGACAGGGGGGAAAGGTACGAGCAGTACTTC. This sequence encodes CASSLRIDRGERYEQYF.